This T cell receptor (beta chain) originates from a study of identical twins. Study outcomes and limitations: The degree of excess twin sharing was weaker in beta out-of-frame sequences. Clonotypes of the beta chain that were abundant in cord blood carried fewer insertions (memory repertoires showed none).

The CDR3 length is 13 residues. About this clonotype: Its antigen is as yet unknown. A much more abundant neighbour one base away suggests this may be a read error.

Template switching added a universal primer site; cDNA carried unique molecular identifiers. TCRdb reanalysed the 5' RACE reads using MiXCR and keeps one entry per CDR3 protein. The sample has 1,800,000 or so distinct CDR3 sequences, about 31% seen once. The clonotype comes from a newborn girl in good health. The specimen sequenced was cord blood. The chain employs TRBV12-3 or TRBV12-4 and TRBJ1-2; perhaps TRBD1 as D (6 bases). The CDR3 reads CASSSGTPYDYTF. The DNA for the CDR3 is TGTGCCAGCAGTTCCGGGACACCTTATGACTACACCTTC.